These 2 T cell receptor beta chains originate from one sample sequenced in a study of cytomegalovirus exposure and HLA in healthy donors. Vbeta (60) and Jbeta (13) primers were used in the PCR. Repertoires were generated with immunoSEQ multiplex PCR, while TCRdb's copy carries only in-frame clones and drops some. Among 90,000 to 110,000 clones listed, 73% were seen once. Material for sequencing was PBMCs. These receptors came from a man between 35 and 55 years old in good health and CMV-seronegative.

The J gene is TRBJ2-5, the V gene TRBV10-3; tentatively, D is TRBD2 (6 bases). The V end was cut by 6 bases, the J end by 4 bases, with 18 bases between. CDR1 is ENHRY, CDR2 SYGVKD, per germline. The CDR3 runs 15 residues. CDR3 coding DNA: TGTGCCATCAGGGGTGCAGGGAGGAGCGCAGAGACCCAGTACTTC. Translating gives CAIRGAGRSAETQYF.

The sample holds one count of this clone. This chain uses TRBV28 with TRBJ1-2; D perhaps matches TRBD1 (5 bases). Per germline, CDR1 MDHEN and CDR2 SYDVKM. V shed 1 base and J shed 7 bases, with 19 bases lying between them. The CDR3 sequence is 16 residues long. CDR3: CASSLSERQTGFGYTF. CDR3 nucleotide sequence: TGTGCCAGCAGTTTATCCGAAAGACAGACTGGTTTTGGCTACACCTTC.